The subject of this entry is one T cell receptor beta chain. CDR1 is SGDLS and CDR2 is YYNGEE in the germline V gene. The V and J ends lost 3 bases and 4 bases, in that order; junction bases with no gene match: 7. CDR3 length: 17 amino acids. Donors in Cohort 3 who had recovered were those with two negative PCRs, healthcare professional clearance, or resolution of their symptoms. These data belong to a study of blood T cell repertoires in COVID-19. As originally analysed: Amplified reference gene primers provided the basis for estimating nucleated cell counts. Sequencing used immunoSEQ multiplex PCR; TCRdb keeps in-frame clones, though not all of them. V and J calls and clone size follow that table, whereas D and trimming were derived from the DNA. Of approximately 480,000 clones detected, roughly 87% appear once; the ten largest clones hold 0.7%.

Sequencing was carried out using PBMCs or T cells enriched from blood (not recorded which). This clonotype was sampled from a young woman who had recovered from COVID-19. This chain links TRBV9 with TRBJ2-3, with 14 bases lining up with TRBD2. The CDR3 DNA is TGTGCCAGCAGCGCCGGCCAGACTAGCGGGGGGGCAGATACGCAGTATTTT. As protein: CASSAGQTSGGADTQYF.